This T cell receptor (beta chain) derives from a study of cytomegalovirus exposure and HLA in healthy donors. Study-wide points: A prior analysis recorded that most TCR beta V segments were productive about 90% or about 30% of the time. Reported findings show TCR beta sequences accurately forecast HLA-A and HLA-B alleles in most subjects.

As for this clone: Its antigen is as yet unknown.

The PCR was carried out with 60 Vbeta primers and 13 Jbeta primers. Profiled with immunoSEQ multiplex PCR; TCRdb holds only in-frame clones, not every one. Of about 190,000 clones in the sample, around 80% were seen once. The V gene's germline CDR1 is SGHRS and CDR2 YFSETQ. There are 14 residues in the CDR3. The ends lost 2 bases at V and 5 bases at J; junction bases unmatched: 6. This clonotype was sampled from a man aged 35-49 years in good health and CMV-seropositive. The J gene is TRBJ1-1, the V gene TRBV5-1, with 7 nucleotides matching TRBD1. Material: PBMCs. In nucleotides, the CDR3 is TGCGCCAGCAGCTTCGACAGGGCCGGGACTGAAGCTTTCTTT. Amino acid sequence: CASSFDRAGTEAFF.